A single sample is the source of the 18 T cell receptor beta chains below, sequenced in a study of blood T cell repertoires in COVID-19. Clones were sequenced by immunoSEQ multiplex PCR, and TCRdb holds only the in-frame ones, with some missing. The sample includes about 74,000 clones, approximately 86% of them seen just once. The sequenced sample consisted of peripheral blood. Receptor source: a woman older than 75 with acute or convalescent COVID-19.

The chain links TRBV27 to TRBJ1-1; tentatively, D is TRBD1 (5 bases). The V gene lost 3 bases and the J gene lost 4 bases, with 9 bases spanning the gap. The germline gives CDR1 MNHEY, CDR2 SMNVEV (reference sequence). This CDR3 spans 13 amino acids. Written as DNA, the CDR3 is TGTGCCAGCAGTTTGCGACAGAGCACTGAAGCTTTCTTT. This translates into CASSLRQSTEAFF.

V is TRBV29-1 and J is TRBJ2-7, with D perhaps matching TRBD1 (6 bases). Looked up from germline, CDR1 is SQVTM and CDR2 is ANQGSEA. CDR3 length: 14 amino acids. Trimming removed 6 bases at V and 7 bases at J, with 22 bases between. DNA for the CDR3: TGCAGCGTGCGTGCCTTTGGACAGACTACGGAGCAGTACTTC. Translation: CSVRAFGQTTEQYF.

This clone was seen only once. The chain combines TRBV3-1 (or the pseudogene TRBV3-2) with TRBJ1-1, with 12 bases fitting TRBD1. CDR1 is LGHDT, CDR2 YNNKEL, per germline (reference sequence). V was pared by 2 bases and J by 4 bases, with 11 bases of the junction left unmatched. CDR3 length: 18 amino acids. This CDR3 reads CASSQSPGQGARGTEAFF. CDR3 sequence (DNA): TGTGCCAGCAGCCAATCCCCGGGACAGGGGGCGAGGGGCACTGAAGCTTTCTTT.

This clone was observed a handful of times. V and J are TRBV10-2 and TRBJ2-7, with 9 bases identical to TRBD2. The germline V gene has CDR1 WSHSY and CDR2 SAAADI. V dropped 9 bases and J dropped 0; count of bases not matched to a gene: 6. CDR3 size: 14 residues. The DNA of the CDR3 is TGCGCCAGTTTTAGCGGGGGATACTCCTACGAGCAGTACTTC. Translating gives CASFSGGYSYEQYF.

This clone appeared a few times. V gene TRBV4-1 combines with J gene TRBJ1-1, with TRBD1 as a possible D gene (5 bases). V lost 4 bases and J lost 4, with 13 bases in between. Germline V CDR1 and CDR2: MGHRA, YSYEKL. The CDR3 is 14 residues long. CDR3 in amino acids: CASSRIAGGTEAFF. For the CDR3, the DNA is TGCGCCAGCAGCCGGATTGCGGGGGGCACTGAAGCTTTCTTT.

This chain links TRBV2 with TRBJ2-7; D perhaps matches TRBD1 (5 bases). CDR3 length: 13 amino acids. From germline, CDR1 is SNHLY and CDR2 FYNNEI. V was clipped by 4 bases and J by 2 bases, with 9 bases between them. CDR3 nucleotide sequence: TGTGCCAGCAGTGTGGGGCAAACCTACGAGCAGTACTTC. It specifies CASSVGQTYEQYF.

Notes on this clone: The germline gene is not matched at one end of the junction; a read error may be the cause. This chain connects TRBV7-7 to TRBJ2-7, with 11 bases lining up with TRBD2. Germline V gene lookup returns CDR1 SSHAT and CDR2 FNYEAQ (reference sequence). This CDR3 spans 14 amino acids. CDR3 DNA sequence: TGTGCTAGCAGCTTAACTAGCGGGAGTCGCGAGCAGTACTTC. Translation: CASSLTSGSREQYF.

J is TRBJ2-1 and V is TRBV5-1, with a possible D match to TRBD1 (5 bases). The length of the CDR3 is 14 residues. Per the germline V gene, CDR1 is SGHRS and CDR2 is YFSETQ. The V and J ends lost 3 bases and 2 bases respectively, with 9 bases between them. The CDR3 is CASSSQGAYNEQFF. DNA for the CDR3: TGCGCCAGCAGCTCCCAAGGGGCCTACAATGAGCAGTTCTTC.

This clone was seen once. The chain employs TRBV25-1 and TRBJ2-1, with a weak D call TRBD2 (6 bases). Trimming shortened V by 6 bases and J by 5 bases, and 14 bases separated the two germline ends. The CDR3 runs to 14 residues. Germline CDR1 reads MGHDK; CDR2 reads SYGVNS. The CDR3 region has the DNA TGTGCCAGCAGAATTAGCGGATTGCACAATGAGCAGTTCTTC. Translated, it gives CASRISGLHNEQFF.

This rearrangement joins TRBV2 to TRBJ2-3; no clear D gene. The V end lost 6 bases, the J end lost 1 base, and 8 bases lay between the germline ends. Germline values: CDR1 SNHLY, CDR2 FYNNEI. The CDR3 loop spans 13 amino acids. For the CDR3, the DNA is TGTGCCAGCAGAAGGCAGGGCACAGATACGCAGTATTTT. Encoded protein: CASRRQGTDTQYF.

V gene TRBV15 combines with J gene TRBJ1-1; unclear D gene. V lost 5 bases and J lost 1, with 8 bases in between. CDR3 size: 13 residues. Germline values: CDR1 LNHNV, CDR2 YYDKDF (reference sequence). As DNA, the CDR3 is TGTGCCACCAGCCAACAACCGAACACTGAAGCTTTCTTT. This sequence encodes CATSQQPNTEAFF.

CDR3 nucleotides: TGTGCCAGCAGCCAAGATGCGCGGGGGGTCAATGAGCAGTTCTTC. Protein product: CASSQDARGVNEQFF. The chain links TRBV3-1 (or the pseudogene TRBV3-2) to TRBJ2-1; 8 bases are shared with TRBD2. V was clipped by 0 bases and J by 6 bases; unmatched bases: 4. Germline V lookup: CDR1 LGHDT, CDR2 YNNKEL (reference sequence). The CDR3 has 15 residues.

The rearrangement joins TRBV6-2 or TRBV6-3 to TRBJ2-5; D ambiguous. The germline V gene has CDR1 MNHEY and CDR2 SVGEGT. Trimming took off 4 bases at V and 2 bases at J, with 8 bases between the two ends. The CDR3 length is 13 residues. CDR3 residues: CASSWSRQETQYF. CDR3 DNA sequence: TGTGCCAGCAGTTGGTCCCGGCAAGAGACCCAGTACTTC.

The CDR3 loop is CASSQTTGLDNEQFF. The CDR3 DNA reads TGTGCCAGCAGCCAAACGACAGGGTTGGACAATGAGCAGTTCTTC. The chain links TRBV14 to TRBJ2-1; 7 nucleotides align to TRBD1. Germline loops: CDR1 SGHDN, CDR2 FVKESK. Trimming cost V 2 bases and J 5 bases; bases outside gene matches: 6. This CDR3 contains 15 residues.

This rearrangement joins TRBV5-6 to TRBJ2-3; the match to TRBD2 covers 9 bases. V lost 6 bases and J lost 0; bases outside the gene matches: 11. CDR1 is SGHDT and CDR2 is YYEEEE in the germline V gene. The CDR3 spans 17 residues. CDR3 amino acids: CASKPSGKRWSTDTQYF. CDR3 DNA sequence: TGTGCCAGCAAACCTAGCGGGAAGAGGTGGAGCACAGATACGCAGTATTTT.

The J gene is TRBJ2-1, the V gene TRBV6-5, with 12 nucleotides matching TRBD2. The CDR3 totals 14 residues. V lost 5 bases to trimming and J lost 8 bases; unmatched junction nucleotides: 4. Germline assignment: CDR1 MNHEY and CDR2 SVGAGI. CDR3 sequence reads: CASSTSGRTDEQFF. The CDR3 DNA reads as TGTGCCAGCAGTACTAGCGGGAGGACGGATGAGCAGTTCTTC.

The V and J genes are TRBV6-2 or TRBV6-3 and TRBJ2-1; D may be TRBD2 (6 bases). Looked up from germline, CDR1 is MNHEY and CDR2 is SVGEGT. The CDR3 runs to 12 residues. V was trimmed by 5 bases and J by 16 bases, leaving 18 bases between them. The chain's CDR3 is CASSGSSGLGFF. Here the CDR3 DNA reads TGTGCCAGCAGTGGGAGTAGCGGTTTAGGCTTCTTC.

With respect to this clone: The same CDR3 arises from other DNA sequences in this sample as well. The chain employs TRBV5-1 and TRBJ2-1; 9 bases are shared with TRBD2. Trimming took 0 bases from V and 6 from J; bases not matched to a gene: 4. This CDR3 is 15 amino acids long. Germline CDR1 SGHRS, CDR2 YFSETQ. The CDR3 region is CASSLGASGTNEQFF. DNA of the CDR3: TGCGCCAGCAGCTTGGGGGCTAGCGGGACCAATGAGCAGTTCTTC.